The 21 T cell receptor beta chains in this list originate from one sample, sequenced in a study of PD-1 blockade in classical Hodgkin lymphoma (dated by TCRdb to about 2020). According to the study, the label for this sample's time point signals: cycle 4 day 1 (C4D1), after around six weeks of nivolumab. Every trial patient had relapsed following autologous stem cell transplantation, and prior brentuximab vedotin exposure was what differed among cohorts A, B and C. Library method: the immunoSEQ multiplex PCR assay. Imported from immuneACCESS, the table was reduced by TCRdb to in-frame sequences with V and J called. These copies leave out some clones; in studies compared against another copy, an unresolved V gene accounts for under half, and the cause of the remainder is not known. For this sample there are approximately 9,700 clones; roughly 80% appear just once. Jointly, the top ten make up 45% of the sample.

The sample consisted of peripheral blood mononuclear cells (PBMCs), taken before the fourth cycle of nivolumab. These TCRs come from a human donor with classical Hodgkin lymphoma.

The chain employs TRBV28 and TRBJ1-1; D call uncertain. In germline, CDR1 is MDHEN, CDR2 SYDVKM. V lost 8 bases and J 0 bases, leaving 4 bases between the germline ends. The CDR3 is 11 residues long. The CDR3 region has the DNA TGTGCCAGCTTAATGAACACTGAAGCTTTCTTT. Its translation: CASLMNTEAFF.

The J gene is TRBJ1-1, the V gene TRBV6-5, with 8 bases matching TRBD1. J lost 4 bases, V lost 6 bases, and 10 bases had no gene match. Germline CDR1 MNHEY, CDR2 SVGAGI. The CDR3 extends over 15 amino acids. CDR3 DNA sequence: TGTGCCAGCAGCCACAGACAGGGGAGGAGCACTGAAGCTTTCTTT. It codes for CASSHRQGRSTEAFF.

The chain couples TRBV2 to TRBJ1-3; no reliable D call. The V and J ends lost 6 bases and 2 bases respectively, with 14 bases between them. Per the germline V gene, CDR1 is SNHLY and CDR2 is FYNNEI. The length of the CDR3 is 15 residues. CDR3 nucleotides: TGTGCCAGCAGGGACGCCGCGTACCCTGGAAACACCATATATTTT. It encodes CASRDAAYPGNTIYF.

The chain links TRBV7-2 to TRBJ1-1, with 8 bases aligning to TRBD1. CDR3 length: 14 amino acids. J was trimmed by 4 bases and V by 3 bases; bases with no gene match: 4. Germline V CDR1 and CDR2: SGHTA, FQGNSA. CDR3 nucleotides: TGTGCCAGCAGCTTCTCTACAGGGGGCACTGAAGCTTTCTTT. Residues: CASSFSTGGTEAFF. Combining the CDR3 with reference TRBV7-2 and TRBJ1-1 gives the whole variable domain GAGVSQSPSNKVTEKGKDVELRCDPISGHTALYWYRQSLGQGLEFLIYFQGNSAPDKSGLPSDRFSAERTGGSVSTLTIQRTQQEDSAVYLCASSFSTGGTEAFFGQGTRLTVV.

This clone was observed a single time. The V call is TRBV29-1, the J call TRBJ1-2, with 11 bases matching TRBD1. Germline V gene lookup returns CDR1 SQVTM and CDR2 ANQGSEA. Losses at the gene ends were 8 bases for V and 6 bases for J; bases not matched to a gene: 8. There are 13 residues in the CDR3. The CDR3 region has the DNA TGCAGCACCCAGGACAGGGGGCGCGATGGCTACACCTTC. It codes for CSTQDRGRDGYTF.

The chain employs TRBV7-3 and TRBJ2-1, with TRBD1 matching over 8 bases. The CDR3 totals 16 residues. V dropped 5 bases and J dropped 2; count of bases not matched to a gene: 8. Germline values: CDR1 SGHTA, CDR2 FQGTGA. Here the CDR3 reads CASSPFQGAAYNEQFF. The CDR3 nucleotides are TGTGCCAGCAGCCCCTTCCAGGGGGCCGCCTACAATGAGCAGTTCTTC.

This clone was observed once. The chain employs TRBV25-1 and TRBJ1-1; D remains unclear. The germline V gene has CDR1 MGHDK and CDR2 SYGVNS. The CDR3 length is 16 residues. V dropped 4 bases and J dropped 1 base, with 16 bases sitting between them. For the CDR3, the DNA is TGTGCCAGCAGTGTTCCCCCGGGAGAGGGGAACACTGAAGCTTTCTTT. It encodes CASSVPPGEGNTEAFF.

By sample share, this clone is large. This chain joins TRBV10-2 and TRBJ2-7; TRBD2 is a possible D gene (6 bases). Germline V gives CDR1 WSHSY, CDR2 SAAADI. This CDR3 is 16 amino acids long. The V end lost 3 bases, the J end lost 6 bases, and 21 bases lay between the germline ends. CDR3 DNA sequence: TGCGCCAGCAGTGAAGGTTACGGGACTGGGGTTTCCGAGCAGTACTTC. Amino acids: CASSEGYGTGVSEQYF.

V is TRBV10-3 and J is TRBJ2-7; 11 positions agree with TRBD2. Trimming cost V 8 bases and J 6 bases; bases outside gene matches: 12. The CDR3 is made up of 15 amino acids. The V gene's germline CDR1 is ENHRY and CDR2 SYGVKD. The CDR3 nucleotides are TGTGCCATCTGGGACGGTAGCGGGAGGGCCAGCGAGCAGTACTTC. Translating it yields CAIWDGSGRASEQYF.

The J gene is TRBJ2-4, the V gene TRBV28; 12 positions agree with TRBD2. Trimming cost V 10 bases and J 0 bases; bases outside gene matches: 25. In germline, CDR1 is MDHEN, CDR2 SYDVKM. The CDR3 has 22 amino acids. CDR3 DNA sequence: TGTGCCAACAATGCGCAGACTAGCGGGAGTGTTCGGTGGTTGGTAGCCAAAAACATTCAGTACTTC. This gives the protein CANNAQTSGSVRWLVAKNIQYF.

V usage is TRBV12-2 and J usage is TRBJ2-5. TRBV12-2 is a recognized pseudogene. The CDR3 has 17 amino acids. The CDR3 sequence: CASRLEERISLGETQYF. The CDR3 DNA is TGTGCAAGTCGCTTAGAGGAAAGGATCTCCCTGGGAGAGACCCAGTACTTC.

The V gene is TRBV6-4, the J gene TRBJ2-1, with TRBD1 as a possible D gene (6 bases). CDR3 length: 13 residues. CDR1 is MRHNA, CDR2 SNTAGT, per germline. V dropped 6 bases and J dropped 14 bases, with 20 bases sitting between them. The CDR3 sequence: CASSEITGRREFF. The CDR3 DNA is TGTGCCAGCAGCGAAATCACAGGGCGTCGGGAGTTCTTC.

The CDR3 DNA sequence: TGTGCCTGGAGTGCCAGGGCGAGACAGGGACGGGAGCAGTACTTC. It yields the protein CAWSARARQGREQYF. The V call is TRBV30, the J call TRBJ2-7; TRBD1 matches at 7 bases. Unmatched junction bases numbered 13, after V lost 1 base and J lost 7 bases. Looked up from germline, CDR1 is GTSNPN and CDR2 is SVGIG (reference sequence). There are 15 residues in the CDR3.

The rearrangement links TRBV27 to TRBJ2-7; 9 positions agree with TRBD2. J was trimmed by 7 bases and V by 4 bases; bases with no gene match: 5. The CDR3 has 13 amino acids. CDR1 is MNHEY and CDR2 is SMNVEV in the germline V gene (reference sequence). The CDR3 spells CASSSRGGNEQYF. CDR3 sequence (DNA): TGTGCCAGCAGTTCGCGGGGGGGCAATGAGCAGTACTTC.

CDR3 amino acids: CASSSLQRVGHLNYEQYF. In DNA, the CDR3 is TGCGCCAGCAGCTCGCTCCAAAGGGTAGGGCACCTCAACTACGAGCAGTACTTC. The chain employs TRBV5-1 and TRBJ2-5; D not resolved. The tail of the sequence fits TRBJ2-7 better, so the J call may be wrong. The CDR3 covers 18 residues. Germline lookup yields CDR1 SGHRS and CDR2 YFSETQ.

With regard to this clone: Relative to the germline gene, one junction end is altered; a read error may explain this. The rearrangement joins TRBV5-5 to TRBJ2-3; D is uncertain. The CDR3 sequence is 16 residues long. Germline CDR1 and CDR2: SGHKS and YYEKEE (reference sequence). For the CDR3, the DNA is TGTGCCAGCAGCCCCGGTGGACGTCGAGTAACAGAAACGCAGTATTTT. It specifies CASSPGGRRVTETQYF. Full variable domain (rest looked up from reference TRBV5-5 and TRBJ2-3): DAGVTQSPTHLIKTRGQQVTLRCSPISGHKSVSWYQQVLGQGPQFIFQYYEKEERGRGNFPDRFSARQFPNYSSELNVNALLLGDSALYLCASSPGGRRVTETQYFGPGTRLTVL.

The chain has TRBV28 and TRBJ2-6; D might be TRBD1 or TRBD2, each matching 6 bases. The germline V gene has CDR1 MDHEN and CDR2 SYDVKM. V was trimmed by 6 bases and J by 4 bases, leaving 16 bases between them. This CDR3 spans 16 amino acids. The CDR3 reads CASSWRRGAGANVLTF. The CDR3 coding sequence is TGTGCCAGCAGCTGGAGGAGGGGGGCCGGGGCCAACGTCCTGACTTTC.

The V gene is TRBV28, the J gene TRBJ2-6, with a tentative D call TRBD1 (6 bases). The CDR3 consists of 15 residues. The germline gives CDR1 MDHEN, CDR2 SYDVKM. The V end lost 3 bases, the J end lost 2 bases, and 8 bases lay between the germline ends. The CDR3 DNA reads TGTGCCAGCAGTTTCGCAGGGGCTGGGGCCAACGTCCTGACTTTC. Residues: CASSFAGAGANVLTF.

The rearrangement joins TRBV7-3 to TRBJ2-3, with D possibly being TRBD2 (6 bases). CDR1 and CDR2 (germline): SGHTA, FQGTGA. This CDR3 comprises 16 residues. The V gene lost 0 bases and the J gene lost 2 bases, with 12 bases spanning the gap. CDR3 sequence (DNA): TGTGCCAGCAGCTTAACGAGGGGAGGAGTCACAGATACGCAGTATTTT. Its translation: CASSLTRGGVTDTQYF. Supplemented by reference TRBV7-3 and TRBJ2-3, the full variable domain reads GAGVSQTPSNKVTEKGKYVELRCDPISGHTALYWYRQSLGQGPEFLIYFQGTGAADDSGLPNDRFFAVRPEGSVSTLKIQRTERGDSAVYLCASSLTRGGVTDTQYFGPGTRLTVL.

For the CDR3, the DNA is TGTGCCAGTAGTATTGGGGACGGGTACGAGCAGTACTTC. It specifies CASSIGDGYEQYF. The chain carries TRBV19 and TRBJ2-7, with D tentatively TRBD1 or TRBD2 (5 bases each). V was shortened by 3 bases and J by 4 bases, with 10 bases between the two germline ends. In germline, CDR1 is LNHDA, CDR2 SQIVND (reference sequence). This CDR3 spans 13 amino acids.

The J gene is TRBJ2-1, the V gene TRBV6-5, with TRBD2 matching 9 bases. The length of the CDR3 is 16 residues. CDR1 and CDR2 from the germline V gene are MNHEY and SVGAGI. V lost 2 bases to trimming and J lost 2 bases; unmatched junction nucleotides: 4. The DNA of the CDR3 is TGTGCCAGCAGTTACGGAATAGCGGGGGCCTACAATGAGCAGTTCTTC. Its translation: CASSYGIAGAYNEQFF.